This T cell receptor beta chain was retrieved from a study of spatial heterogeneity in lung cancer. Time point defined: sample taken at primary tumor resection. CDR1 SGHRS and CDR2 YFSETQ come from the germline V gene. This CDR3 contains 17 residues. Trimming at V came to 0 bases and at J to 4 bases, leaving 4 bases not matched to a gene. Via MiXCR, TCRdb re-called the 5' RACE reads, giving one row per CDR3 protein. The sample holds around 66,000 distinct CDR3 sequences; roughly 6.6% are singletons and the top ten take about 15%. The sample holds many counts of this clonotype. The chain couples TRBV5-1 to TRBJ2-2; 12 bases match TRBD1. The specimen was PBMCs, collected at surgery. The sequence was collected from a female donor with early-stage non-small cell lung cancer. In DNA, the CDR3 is TGCGCCAGCAGCTTGGAGGCGGGACAGGGGGCCACCGGGGAGCTGTTTTTT. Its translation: CASSLEAGQGATGELFF.